The rows below give T cell receptor beta chains drawn from one sample of a study of blood T cell repertoires in COVID-19. Method: immunoSEQ multiplex PCR; TCRdb's copy keeps in-frame clones and lacks some. The sample lists tens of thousands of clones, 75% to 85% occurring once. Sequenced input: peripheral blood. The receptor source for this set is a woman in her sixties or seventies with acute or convalescent COVID-19. Each CDR3 is given without its conserved first and last residue. The listing skips clone size in some rows; elsewhere it reads once, few, many or a size class.

CDR3aa,abundance,j_gene,v_gene
AIRTGTDYGYT,NA,TRBJ1-2,TRBV10-3
ASSQDQPRRGSNNSPLH,NA,TRBJ1-6,TRBV4-2
ASSLDRGAGNTIY,NA,TRBJ1-3,TRBV18
ASSLGTWPNSPLH,few,TRBJ1-6,TRBV11-2
ASNERTGVQNEQF,NA,TRBJ2-1,TRBV6-1
ASARDRGAFSEKLF,NA,TRBJ1-4,TRBV19
ASSLRLRSSYEQY,NA,TRBJ2-7,TRBV5-6
ASSLRAGTNQETQY,NA,TRBJ2-5,TRBV7-2
ASSIRTSWEQF,few,TRBJ2-1,TRBV19
AMLRFDRGLANTEAF,NA,TRBJ1-1,TRBV5-4
ASSLDSQGGHYEQY,NA,TRBJ2-7,TRBV7-2